This T cell receptor beta chain was captured in a study of blood T cells in healthy people across ages. The CDR3 is 15 amino acids. Germline lookup yields CDR1 SGHVS and CDR2 FNYEAQ. V lost 3 bases, J lost 4 bases, and 13 bases lay in between. This clonotype came up once. Through a sample-barcoded 5' primer and a J-beta primer mix, a second PCR was run for about 6 to 11 cycles. The template-switch adaptor was a 5' adaptor with 12 random nucleotides. It tagged each cDNA molecule. A single record per CDR3 protein comes from TCRdb applying MiXCR to the 5' RACE reads. The repertoire holds about 1.6 million distinct CDR3 sequences, with 34% as singletons. No fewer than 7 million PBMCs went into each sample.

The chain employs TRBV7-6 and TRBJ1-5; the D is unclear. This receptor was obtained from a woman aged 30 to 39 in good health. The sequenced sample consisted of blood. This CDR3 is CASSFSLERNQPQHF. CDR3 nucleotides: TGTGCCAGCAGCTTCAGCCTAGAACGAAATCAGCCCCAGCATTTT.